A selection of T cell receptor beta chains follows, all from one sample in a study of cytomegalovirus exposure and HLA in healthy donors. Clones were sequenced by immunoSEQ multiplex PCR, and TCRdb holds only the in-frame ones, with some missing. The sample yields 150,000 to 200,000 clones, approximately 80% seen once. The sample consisted of PBMCs. These receptors originate from a woman aged 40 to 50 in good health and CMV-seronegative. Both conserved end residues are part of each CDR3. Each record gives: clone size, V gene, D gene, CDR3 length, J gene, CDR3 DNA, CDR3 protein. The D gene is left open where the match is weak. Size is stated for part of the rows, as once, few or many counts, or as a class when the clone is expanded.

size: NA
V: TRBV28
D: NA
length: 14
J: TRBJ1-2
DNA: TGTGCCAGCAGTTTCGGGGGTATGAACTATGGCTACACCTTC
CDR3: CASSFGGMNYGYTF

size: few
V: TRBV27
D: TRBD1
length: 15
J: TRBJ2-3
DNA: TGTGCCAGCAGTTCGGACAGGGGGGCACCTGATACGCAGTATTTT
CDR3: CASSSDRGAPDTQYF

size: NA
V: TRBV28
D: NA
length: 10
J: TRBJ2-4
DNA: TGTGCCACCCAGGCGAACATTCAGTACTTC
CDR3: CATQANIQYF

size: once
V: TRBV30
D: NA
length: 14
J: TRBJ2-7
DNA: TGTGCCTGGACTAAAACCCTAGATAACTACGAGCAGTACTTC
CDR3: CAWTKTLDNYEQYF

size: NA
V: TRBV30
D: NA
length: 12
J: TRBJ1-3
DNA: TGTGCCTGCCTTAAATCTGGAAACACCATATATTTT
CDR3: CACLKSGNTIYF

size: NA
V: TRBV9
D: NA
length: 13
J: TRBJ2-5
DNA: TGTGCCAGCAGCGGAAGCGGGTGGGAGACCCAGTACTTC
CDR3: CASSGSGWETQYF

size: NA
V: TRBV30
D: TRBD1
length: 14
J: TRBJ1-5
DNA: TGTGCCTGGAGTCTCGGGACAGCGGAAGGGCCCCAGCATTTT
CDR3: CAWSLGTAEGPQHF

size: NA
V: TRBV10-1
D: TRBD2
length: 14
J: TRBJ2-1
DNA: TGCGCCGTAGGGGGTAGCGGGAGTTGGGATGAGCAGTTCTTC
CDR3: CAVGGSGSWDEQFF

size: few
V: TRBV28
D: TRBD1
length: 15
J: TRBJ1-1
DNA: TGTGCCAGCAGTTCCCACAGGGGGGTGAACACTGAAGCTTTCTTT
CDR3: CASSSHRGVNTEAFF

size: few
V: TRBV29-1
D: NA
length: 14
J: TRBJ2-2
DNA: TGCAGCGTTCGACTTAATACGAACACCGGGGAGCTGTTTTTT
CDR3: CSVRLNTNTGELFF

size: NA
V: TRBV14
D: NA
length: 16
J: TRBJ2-7
DNA: TGTGCCAGCAGCCAAGTGGGGAGGCACAGCCTCTACGAGCAGTACTTC
CDR3: CASSQVGRHSLYEQYF

size: NA
V: TRBV11-3
D: NA
length: 15
J: TRBJ2-7
DNA: TGTGCCAGCAGCTTCACAAGGGGCGTGGACTACGAGCAGTACTTC
CDR3: CASSFTRGVDYEQYF

size: once
V: TRBV6-5
D: NA
length: 13
J: TRBJ2-7
DNA: TGTGCCAGCAGTTACTCGACCGGGTGGCACGTTGTCTTC
CDR3: CASSYSTGWHVVF

size: NA
V: TRBV4-3
D: NA
length: 13
J: TRBJ2-7
DNA: TGCGCCAGCAGCCAAGACAGGGGCCACGAGCAGTACTTC
CDR3: CASSQDRGHEQYF

size: NA
V: TRBV7-2
D: NA
length: 13
J: TRBJ1-2
DNA: TGTGCCAGCAGCTTAGAGTACGGTTATGGCTACACCTTC
CDR3: CASSLEYGYGYTF

size: NA
V: TRBV27
D: NA
length: 13
J: TRBJ2-1
DNA: TGTGCCAGCAGGGGAGTAGTGGTGGATGAGCAGTTCTTC
CDR3: CASRGVVVDEQFF